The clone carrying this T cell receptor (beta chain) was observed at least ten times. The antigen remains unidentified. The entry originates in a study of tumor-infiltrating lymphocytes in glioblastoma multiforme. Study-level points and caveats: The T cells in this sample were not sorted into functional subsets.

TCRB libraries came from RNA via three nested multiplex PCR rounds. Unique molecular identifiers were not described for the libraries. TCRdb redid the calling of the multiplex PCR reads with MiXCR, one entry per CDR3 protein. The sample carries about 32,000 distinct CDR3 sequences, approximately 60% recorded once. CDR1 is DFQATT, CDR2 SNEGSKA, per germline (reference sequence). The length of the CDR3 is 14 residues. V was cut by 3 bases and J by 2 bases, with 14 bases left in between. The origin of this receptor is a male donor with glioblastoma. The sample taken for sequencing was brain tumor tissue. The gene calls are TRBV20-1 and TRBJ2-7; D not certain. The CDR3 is CSARNRQTTYEQYF. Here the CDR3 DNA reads TGCAGTGCTAGGAACAGACAAACCACCTACGAGCAGTACTTC.